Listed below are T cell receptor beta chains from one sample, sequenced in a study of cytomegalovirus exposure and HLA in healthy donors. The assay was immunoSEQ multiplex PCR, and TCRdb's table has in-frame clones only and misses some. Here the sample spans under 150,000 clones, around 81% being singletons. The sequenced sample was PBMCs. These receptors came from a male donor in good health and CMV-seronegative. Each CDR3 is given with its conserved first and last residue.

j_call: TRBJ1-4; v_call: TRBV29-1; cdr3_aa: CSARTGPNEKLFF
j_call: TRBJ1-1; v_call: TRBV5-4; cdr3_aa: CASSMDRQNTEAFF
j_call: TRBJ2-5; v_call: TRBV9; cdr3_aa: CASSVGASGAAGAQYF
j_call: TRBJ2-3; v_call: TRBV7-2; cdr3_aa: CASSLFYTDTQYF
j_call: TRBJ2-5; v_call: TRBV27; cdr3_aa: CASSFIVDSQETQYF
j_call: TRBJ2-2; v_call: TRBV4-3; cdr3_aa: CASSQPGTSGFTGELFF
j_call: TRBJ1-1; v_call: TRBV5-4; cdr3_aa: CASSLDYSTNTEAFF
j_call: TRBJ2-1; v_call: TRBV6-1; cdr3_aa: CASSGGLEQFF
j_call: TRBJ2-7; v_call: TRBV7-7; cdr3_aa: CASSLGQGQFYEQYF
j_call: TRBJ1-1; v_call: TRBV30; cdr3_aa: CAWERGTEAFF
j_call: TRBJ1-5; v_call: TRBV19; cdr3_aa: CASSIQDRVGNQPQHF
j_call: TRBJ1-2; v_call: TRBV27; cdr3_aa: CASSLAGGSSNYGYTF
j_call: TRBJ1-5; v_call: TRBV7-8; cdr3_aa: CASSLRRSGQGNQPQHF
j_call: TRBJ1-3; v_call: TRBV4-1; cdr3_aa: CASSRRTNSGNTIYF
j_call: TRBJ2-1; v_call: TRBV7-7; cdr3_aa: CASSLGGLATDEQFF
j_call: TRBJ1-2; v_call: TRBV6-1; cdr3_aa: CASSEQGEPYGYTF
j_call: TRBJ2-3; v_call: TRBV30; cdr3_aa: CAWSRTGTTDTQYF
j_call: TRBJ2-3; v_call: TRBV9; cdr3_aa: CASSVFISTAADTQYF
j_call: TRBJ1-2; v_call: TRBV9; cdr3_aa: CASSATGDNYGYTF
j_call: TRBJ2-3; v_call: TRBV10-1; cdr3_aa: CASSELWSSTDTQYF
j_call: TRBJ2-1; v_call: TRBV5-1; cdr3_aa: CASSLVLYGRDIDEQFF
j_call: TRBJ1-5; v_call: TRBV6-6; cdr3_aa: CASSYVTGGPNQPQHF
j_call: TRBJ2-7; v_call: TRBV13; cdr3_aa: CASSLGHGGSYEQYF
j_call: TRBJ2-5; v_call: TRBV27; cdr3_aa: CASRGWGSVETQYF
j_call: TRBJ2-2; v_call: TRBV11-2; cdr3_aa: CASYGTSMAGELFF
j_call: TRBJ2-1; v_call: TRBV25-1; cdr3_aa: CASSVAGLRNEQFF
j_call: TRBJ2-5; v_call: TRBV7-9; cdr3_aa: CASSSSGAGETQYF
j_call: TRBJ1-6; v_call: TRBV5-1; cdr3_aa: CASSLDAGGSYNSPLHF
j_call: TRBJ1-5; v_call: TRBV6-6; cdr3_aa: CASSWTDSNQPQHF
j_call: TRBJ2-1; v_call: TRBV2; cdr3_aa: CASSENEMDEQFF
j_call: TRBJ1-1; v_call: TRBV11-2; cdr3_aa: CASRAGRGGEAFF
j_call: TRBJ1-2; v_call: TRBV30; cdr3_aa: CAWSADRGYGYTF